This entry features one T cell receptor (beta chain) sequence. Its antigen is currently unknown. The CDR3 is made up of 14 amino acids. The V gene's germline CDR1 is MNHNS and CDR2 SASEGT. Unmatched junction bases numbered 3, after V lost 6 bases and J lost 4 bases. This entry belongs to a study of cytomegalovirus exposure and HLA in healthy donors. General study points: In vitro checks showed that a few CMV-associated chains really do target CMV antigens.

This PCR relied on a set of 60 Vbeta primers and 13 Jbeta primers. Sequencing used immunoSEQ multiplex PCR; TCRdb keeps in-frame clones, though not all of them. The data show fewer than 200,000 clones, more than 70% seen once. Sequences were obtained from PBMCs. This sequence was found in a middle-aged man in good health and CMV-seropositive. V usage is TRBV6-1 and J usage is TRBJ2-5; TRBD2 matches at 12 bases. CDR3 loop: CASRRLAGAETQYF. The CDR3 DNA sequence: TGTGCCAGCAGGAGACTAGCGGGAGCAGAGACCCAGTACTTC.